One T cell receptor beta chain is described in this entry. Its antigen is unidentified. The protocol was immunoSEQ multiplex PCR, while the TCRdb copy is restricted to in-frame clones and leaves out a portion. The table shows about 130,000 clones, with around 90% occurring only once. This sample was included in a study of T cell responses to AZD1222 COVID-19 vaccine. Study as a whole: Second doses at about 4 or about 12 weeks were pooled. The study, taken as a whole, reports: All repertoire sampling was performed exclusively after the peak T cell response. The donor group comprised mostly white British people and more females; the analysis possibly underestimated clonal diversity.

CDR1 is SGHTA and CDR2 is FQGNSA in the germline V gene. Trimming left V 3 bases short and J 5 bases short, with 13 bases between. The CDR3 is 14 residues long. The source was peripheral blood, collected on day 0 of AZD1222 vaccination. This chain connects TRBV7-2 to TRBJ1-1; a possible D gene is TRBD1 (5 bases). The receptor's source is an adult in good health. The DNA of the CDR3 is TGTGCCAGCAGCTTGACAGCCCGAAGGACTGAAGCTTTCTTT. Translating it yields CASSLTARRTEAFF.